Sequencing of this T cell receptor beta chain was carried out in a study of blood T cell repertoires in COVID-19. Assay: immunoSEQ multiplex PCR; the TCRdb copy retains only in-frame clones and omits some. Of hundreds of thousands of clones in the sample, less than 85% were seen once. The ends lost 0 bases at V and 0 bases at J; junction bases unmatched: 3. This CDR3 region has 16 residues. Looked up from germline, CDR1 is SGHRS and CDR2 is YFSETQ. The sequence was obtained from a woman aged 50 to 65 who had recovered from COVID-19. The rearrangement links TRBV5-1 to TRBJ1-5; 7 bases agree with TRBD1. Sequencing used PBMCs or T cells enriched from blood (not recorded which). CDR3 in amino acids: CASSLEGANSNQPQHF. The CDR3 nucleotides are TGCGCCAGCAGCTTGGAGGGGGCGAATAGCAATCAGCCCCAGCATTTT.